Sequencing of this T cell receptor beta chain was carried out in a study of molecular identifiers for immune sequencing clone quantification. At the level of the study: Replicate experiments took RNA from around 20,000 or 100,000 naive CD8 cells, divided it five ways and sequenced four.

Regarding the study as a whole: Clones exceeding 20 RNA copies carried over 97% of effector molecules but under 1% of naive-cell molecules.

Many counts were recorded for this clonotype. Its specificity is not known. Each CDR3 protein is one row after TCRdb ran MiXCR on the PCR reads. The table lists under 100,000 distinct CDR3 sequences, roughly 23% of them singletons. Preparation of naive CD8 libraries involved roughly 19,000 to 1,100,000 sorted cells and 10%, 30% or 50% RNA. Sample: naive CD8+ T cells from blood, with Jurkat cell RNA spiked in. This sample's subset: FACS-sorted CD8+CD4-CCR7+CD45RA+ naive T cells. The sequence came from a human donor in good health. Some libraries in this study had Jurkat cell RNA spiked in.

CDR3 region: CASSQNRASTDTQYF. The CDR3 coding sequence is TGTGCCAGCAGCCAAAACAGGGCTAGCACAGATACGCAGTATTTT. This sequence joins TRBV14 and TRBJ2-3; D perhaps matches TRBD1 (6 bases). The CDR3 spans 15 residues. CDR1 SGHDN and CDR2 FVKESK come from the germline V gene. Trimming took off 2 bases at V and 0 bases at J, with 9 bases between the two ends.